A selection of T cell receptor beta chains follows, all from one sample in a study of CD8 T cells in ankylosing spondylitis. TCRdb reanalysed the 5' RACE reads using MiXCR and keeps one entry per CDR3 protein. Of under 950,000 distinct CDR3 sequences in the sample, around a fifth were seen once. The sequencing input was blood, either unsorted or a sorted T cell fraction (not recorded which). The receptors here all came from a male donor with ankylosing spondylitis. Each CDR3 is given with its conserved first and last residue. A D gene is named only where the DNA matches it firmly. Expanded clones are given a class, and other clones once, few, many or no size at all.

CDR3 length,V gene,D gene,clone size,J gene,CDR3 protein,CDR3 DNA
13,TRBV15,.,.,TRBJ2-5,CATSRELEETQYF,TGTGCCACCAGCAGGGAGCTGGAAGAGACCCAGTACTTC
12,TRBV29-1,.,few,TRBJ2-1,CSVPGPVYEQFF,TGCAGCGTCCCAGGGCCAGTCTATGAGCAGTTCTTC
17,TRBV7-2,.,few,TRBJ1-2,CASKRKGPGGSGGGYTF,TGTGCCAGCAAAAGAAAGGGACCCGGAGGTTCGGGCGGAGGCTACACCTTC
15,TRBV25-1,.,many,TRBJ1-4,CASSEQGSTNEKLFF,TGTGCCAGCAGTGAACAGGGCTCAACTAATGAAAAACTGTTTTTT
15,TRBV3-1,.,few,TRBJ2-3,CASSPLGGPTDTQYF,TGTGCCAGCAGCCCCCTTGGGGGACCCACAGATACGCAGTATTTT
14,TRBV9,.,few,TRBJ2-7,CASTPGTDSYEQYF,TGTGCCAGCACCCCCGGGACGGATTCCTACGAGCAGTACTTC
15,TRBV5-1,.,.,TRBJ2-1,CASSLTQGGYNEQFF,TGCGCCAGCAGCTTGACCCAGGGGGGGTACAATGAGCAGTTCTTC
13,TRBV12-3/TRBV12-4,.,.,TRBJ2-7,CASRRDASYEQYF,TGTGCCAGCAGACGGGACGCTTCCTACGAGCAGTACTTC
15,TRBV20-1,TRBD1,.,TRBJ1-3,CSATDRATSGNTIYF,TGCAGTGCTACGGACAGGGCTACGTCTGGAAACACCATATATTTT
15,TRBV7-9,TRBD1,many,TRBJ1-1,CASSDGTGENTEAFF,TGTGCCAGCAGCGACGGGACAGGGGAGAACACTGAAGCTTTCTTT
14,TRBV29-1,.,many,TRBJ2-5,CSAGGPTTQETQYF,TGCAGCGCAGGGGGGCCGACGACCCAAGAGACCCAGTACTTC
18,TRBV6-5,.,.,TRBJ1-1,CASSYSIGGSLINTEAFF,TGTGCCAGCAGTTACTCGATAGGAGGGAGTCTCATCAACACTGAAGCTTTCTTT
16,TRBV12-5,TRBD1,.,TRBJ2-2,CASGLFGTELPGELFF,TGTGCTAGTGGTTTGTTCGGGACAGAACTCCCCGGGGAGCTGTTTTTT
15,TRBV7-6,TRBD1,.,TRBJ2-7,CASSSRGQGVHEQYF,TGTGCCAGCAGCTCCCGTGGACAGGGAGTCCACGAGCAGTACTTC
15,TRBV6-5,TRBD1,.,TRBJ1-6,CASSYGDRGDSPLHF,TGTGCCAGCAGTTACGGAGACAGGGGGGACTCACCCCTCCACTTT
16,TRBV28,.,few,TRBJ2-4,CASSTGGSKVKNIQYF,TGTGCCAGCAGCACCGGAGGCTCCAAGGTCAAAAACATTCAGTACTTC
13,TRBV20-1,.,few,TRBJ2-7,CSARGGGMAEQYF,TGCAGTGCTAGAGGGGGCGGTATGGCCGAGCAGTACTTC
17,TRBV12-3/TRBV12-4,.,.,TRBJ2-3,CASSLGGPSGYTDTQYF,TGTGCCAGCAGTTTGGGGGGGCCTAGCGGATACACAGATACGCAGTATTTT
12,TRBV9,.,many,TRBJ2-2,CASSAEIGELFF,TGTGCCAGCAGCGCAGAAATCGGGGAGCTGTTTTTT
22,TRBV7-2,TRBD2,.,TRBJ2-5,CASSYPQGSSGIHLQQQETQYF,TGTGCCAGCAGCTACCCACAAGGTTCTAGCGGGATCCATCTGCAGCAACAAGAGACCCAGTACTTC
15,TRBV9,.,.,TRBJ2-1,CASSGRQVCYNEQFF,TGTGCCAGCAGCGGAAGACAGGTATGCTACAATGAGCAGTTCTTC
13,TRBV10-2,.,.,TRBJ2-2,CASSGTLTGELFF,TGCGCCAGCAGTGGCACCCTCACCGGGGAGCTGTTTTTT
15,TRBV6-1,.,.,TRBJ1-1,CASSGDRHQGTEAFF,TGTGCCAGCAGTGGTGACAGGCACCAGGGAACTGAAGCTTTCTTT
16,TRBV7-9,TRBD2,once,TRBJ2-1,CASSLELAGGDNEQFF,TGTGCCAGCAGCTTAGAACTAGCGGGAGGAGACAATGAGCAGTTCTTC
16,TRBV14,.,few,TRBJ2-2,CASSESARKITGELFF,TGTGCCAGCAGCGAAAGCGCCCGAAAAATCACCGGGGAGCTGTTTTTT
14,TRBV6-1,.,.,TRBJ1-1,CASSEQERNTEAFF,TGTGCCAGCAGTGAACAGGAGAGGAACACTGAAGCTTTCTTT
16,TRBV24-1,.,few,TRBJ2-3,CATSDFPREPTDTQYF,TGTGCCACCAGTGATTTTCCGCGGGAACCCACAGATACGCAGTATTTT
16,TRBV20-1,.,many,TRBJ2-2,CSARDPDRFDTGELFF,TGCAGTGCTAGAGATCCGGACCGGTTCGACACCGGGGAGCTGTTTTTT
13,TRBV29-1,.,few,TRBJ1-1,CSVHNFPNTEAFF,TGCAGCGTTCATAACTTTCCGAACACTGAAGCTTTCTTT
14,TRBV12-3/TRBV12-4,.,few,TRBJ2-5,CASSPRDPIETQYF,TGTGCCAGCAGTCCCCGGGACCCTATAGAGACCCAGTACTTC
18,TRBV11-2,TRBD1,.,TRBJ2-6,CASSYGGQGAPGANVLTF,TGTGCCAGCAGCTATGGGGGACAGGGGGCGCCTGGGGCCAACGTCCTGACTTTC
11,TRBV12-3/TRBV12-4,.,many,TRBJ2-7,CASSPGYEQYF,TGTGCCAGCAGTCCCGGCTACGAGCAGTACTTC
15,TRBV7-2,.,.,TRBJ2-1,CASSLVGEVRNEQFF,TGTGCCAGCAGCTTAGTGGGGGAGGTCCGCAATGAGCAGTTCTTC
15,TRBV15,.,few,TRBJ2-5,CATSLPGEPIGAQYF,TGTGCCACCAGTCTCCCCGGGGAACCAATTGGGGCCCAGTACTTC
14,TRBV2,.,.,TRBJ2-2,CASRTPTYTGELFF,TGTGCCAGCAGAACGCCGACTTACACCGGGGAGCTGTTTTTT
16,TRBV11-2,TRBD1,.,TRBJ1-1,CASSQGGRGVGTEAFF,TGTGCCAGCTCCCAAGGGGGCAGGGGGGTAGGGACTGAAGCTTTCTTT
15,TRBV20-1,TRBD2,few,TRBJ2-3,CSAITSGGWVDTQYF,TGCAGTGCAATAACTAGCGGGGGGTGGGTAGATACGCAGTATTTT
13,TRBV20-1,TRBD1,.,TRBJ1-4,CSARTGGEGKLFF,TGCAGTGCTAGGACAGGGGGCGAGGGAAAACTGTTTTTT
13,TRBV12-3/TRBV12-4,.,many,TRBJ2-7,CASTPSLVGEQYF,TGTGCCAGCACTCCTTCACTAGTCGGGGAGCAGTACTTC
15,TRBV12-3/TRBV12-4,TRBD2,few,TRBJ2-7,CASSLVGGATSEQYF,TGTGCCAGCAGTTTAGTCGGGGGGGCAACCTCCGAGCAGTACTTC
13,TRBV20-1,.,few,TRBJ2-5,CSARRPGAETQYF,TGCAGTGCTAGGAGACCAGGGGCAGAGACCCAGTACTTC
16,TRBV5-1,.,.,TRBJ2-4,CASSLGTDEAKNIQYF,TGCGCCAGCAGCTTGGGGACAGACGAAGCCAAAAACATTCAGTACTTC
16,TRBV12-3/TRBV12-4,TRBD1,many,TRBJ2-1,CASSPTPGQGPNEQFF,TGTGCCAGCAGTCCTACCCCGGGACAGGGTCCCAATGAGCAGTTCTTC
16,TRBV11-2,.,once,TRBJ2-2,CASSLGPGSNTGELFF,TGTGCCAGCAGCCTAGGTCCAGGCTCGAACACCGGGGAGCTGTTTTTT
16,TRBV6-1,.,few,TRBJ2-5,CASSEASGAFGETQYF,TGTGCCAGCAGTGAAGCGTCAGGGGCATTCGGTGAGACCCAGTACTTC
18,TRBV6-1,.,.,TRBJ1-1,CASRTNRQWGDGNTEAFF,TGTGCCAGCAGAACCAACCGACAGTGGGGGGACGGGAACACTGAAGCTTTCTTT
11,TRBV29-1,TRBD1,.,TRBJ2-5,CSVTGQETQYF,TGCAGCGTGACAGGGCAAGAGACCCAGTACTTC
17,TRBV20-1,TRBD1,few,TRBJ2-3,CSASPDRVGVGTDTQYF,TGCAGTGCTAGTCCGGACAGGGTAGGCGTCGGCACAGATACGCAGTATTTT
17,TRBV3-1,.,.,TRBJ2-1,CASSPTLYQAGINEQFF,TGTGCCAGCAGCCCTACCCTCTATCAGGCGGGGATCAATGAGCAGTTCTTC
17,TRBV13,.,.,TRBJ1-1,CASSIRGLAHRNTEAFF,TGTGCCAGCAGCATAAGGGGCCTGGCCCACCGGAACACTGAAGCTTTCTTT
14,TRBV20-1,.,.,TRBJ2-7,CSARDLDPTYEQYF,TGCAGTGCTAGAGATCTAGACCCTACCTACGAGCAGTACTTC
16,TRBV12-3/TRBV12-4,.,many,TRBJ1-5,CASSPFLGRASQPQHF,TGTGCCAGCAGTCCCTTTCTCGGCAGGGCTAGTCAGCCCCAGCATTTT
12,TRBV29-1,.,few,TRBJ2-1,CSGGTAYNEQFF,TGCAGCGGCGGGACAGCCTACAATGAGCAGTTCTTC
14,TRBV10-3,TRBD2,few,TRBJ2-1,CAIRRTSGDNEQFF,TGTGCCATCAGGAGGACTAGCGGGGACAATGAGCAGTTCTTC
13,TRBV7-2,.,few,TRBJ2-5,CASSPQTQETQYF,TGTGCCAGCAGCCCCCAGACCCAAGAGACCCAGTACTTC
12,TRBV20-1,TRBD2,.,TRBJ2-7,CSGLAASYEQYF,TGCAGTGGACTAGCAGCCTCCTACGAGCAGTACTTC
17,TRBV6-2/TRBV6-3,TRBD2,.,TRBJ2-1,CASRGAGSGSSYNEQFF,TGTGCCAGCAGGGGAGCGGGATCAGGGAGCTCCTACAATGAGCAGTTCTTC
16,TRBV9,TRBD1,.,TRBJ2-1,CASSVALGQGIHEQFF,TGTGCCAGCAGCGTCGCCTTGGGACAGGGTATACATGAGCAGTTCTTC